The 30 T cell receptor beta chains reported below all come from one sample, sequenced in a study of blood T cells in healthy people across ages. For the second PCR, which ran for roughly 6 to 11 cycles, a sample-barcoded 5' primer and a J-beta primer mix were used. One entry per CDR3 protein, called by TCRdb with MiXCR from the 5' RACE reads. This repertoire shows over 500,000 distinct CDR3 sequences, approximately 52% found once; its top ten account for approximately 13%. Sequences were obtained from blood. The source is a woman over 75 in good health.

The chain couples TRBV3-1 to TRBJ2-2; 7 bases match TRBD2. The CDR3 spans 15 residues. V lost 7 bases, J lost 4 bases, and 9 bases stayed unmatched. CDR1 is LGHDT, CDR2 YNNKEL, per germline (reference sequence). CDR3 loop: CASIQGGAFTGELFF. CDR3 sequence (DNA): TGTGCCAGCATCCAGGGAGGGGCGTTCACCGGGGAGCTGTTTTTT.

DNA for the CDR3: TGTGCCAGCCGTCAGGCGACCCAGTACTTC. Its translation: CASRQATQYF. The V gene is TRBV27, the J gene TRBJ2-7, with D uncertain. The end of the DNA fits TRBJ2-5 better, so the J call may be wrong. Germline values: CDR1 MNHEY, CDR2 SMNVEV (reference sequence). The CDR3 is made up of 10 amino acids.

This clonotype was observed at least ten times. This chain uses TRBV12-5 with TRBJ2-1, with TRBD2 identical over 11 bases. Per the germline V gene, CDR1 is LGHNT and CDR2 is FRNRAP. The CDR3 extends over 15 amino acids. Trimming at V came to 1 base and at J to 7 bases, leaving 3 bases not matched to a gene. As DNA, the CDR3 is TGTGCTAGTGGTTTGGGACTAGCGGGGTTAAATGAGCAGTTCTTC. Encoded protein: CASGLGLAGLNEQFF.

This clonotype was counted at least ten times. The CDR3 is CASTRGLGQPQHF. Written as DNA, the CDR3 is TGTGCCAGCACCAGGGGGCTGGGTCAGCCCCAGCATTTT. The genes are TRBV6-5 and TRBJ1-5, with 8 bases matching TRBD1. J lost 6 bases, V lost 7 bases, and 5 bases had no gene match. Germline assignment: CDR1 MNHEY and CDR2 SVGAGI. The CDR3 covers 13 residues.

V and J are TRBV3-1 and TRBJ2-7; a weak D match, TRBD1 (6 bases). With 7 bases removed from V and 0 bases from J, the gap between germline ends came to 16 bases. Germline CDR1 LGHDT, CDR2 YNNKEL (reference sequence). The CDR3 extends over 15 amino acids. CDR3: CASNPQGNPSYEQYF. CDR3 DNA sequence: TGTGCCAGCAACCCACAGGGAAACCCCTCCTACGAGCAGTACTTC.

This clonotype has a handful of counts. The genes are TRBV20-1 and TRBJ1-1; possible D gene TRBD1, 6 bases. The V end lost 2 bases, the J end lost 4 bases, and 11 bases lay between the germline ends. CDR3 length: 13 residues. CDR1 is DFQATT and CDR2 is SNEGSKA in the germline V gene (reference sequence). DNA of the CDR3: TGCAGTGCTAGACAGGGGATGGGCACTGAAGCTTTCTTT. Its protein product is CSARQGMGTEAFF.

The sample holds many counts of this clonotype. The V call is TRBV27, the J call TRBJ2-6; D gene unclear. Trimming pared 5 bases from V and 2 bases from J, leaving 13 bases between. Germline V gene lookup returns CDR1 MNHEY and CDR2 SMNVEV (reference sequence). The CDR3 is made up of 16 amino acids. The chain's CDR3 is CASSVLRGPGANVLTF. CDR3 nucleotides: TGTGCCAGCAGTGTACTCCGTGGCCCTGGGGCCAACGTCCTGACTTTC.

This rearrangement joins TRBV2 to TRBJ2-7; 9 positions agree with TRBD2. The CDR3 covers 16 residues. In germline, CDR1 is SNHLY, CDR2 FYNNEI. J gave up 2 bases and V 1 base, and 6 bases lay outside the gene matches. The CDR3 region is CASSEEMAGGPYEQYF. The DNA of the CDR3 is TGTGCCAGCAGTGAAGAGATGGCGGGAGGGCCCTACGAGCAGTACTTC.

This chain uses TRBV7-2 with TRBJ2-1; 11 nucleotides align to TRBD2. The J segment lost 4 bases and the V segment lost 1 base, leaving 3 bases of the junction unmatched. Germline V CDR1 and CDR2: SGHTA, FQGNSA. The CDR3 length is 16 residues. The CDR3 here is CASSLVLAGGYNEQFF. The CDR3 DNA follows: TGTGCCAGCAGCTTAGTTCTAGCGGGGGGATACAATGAGCAGTTCTTC.

This clonotype was counted only a few times. The V call is TRBV7-3, the J call TRBJ2-3; D ambiguous. Germline loops: CDR1 SGHTA, CDR2 FQGTGA. Trimming pared 2 bases from V and 5 bases from J, leaving 14 bases between. The CDR3 sequence is 15 residues long. CDR3 nucleotide sequence: TGTGCCAGCAGCTTATCCCTTGGGGTGGGAGATACGCAGTATTTT. Amino acids: CASSLSLGVGDTQYF.

Turning to this clonotype: One junction end does not reproduce the germline sequence, and a read error may be involved. This chain joins TRBV12-3 or TRBV12-4 and TRBJ2-2, with 9 bases aligning to TRBD1. The CDR3 is 14 amino acids. CDR3 nucleotide sequence: TGTGCCAGCAGTCGACAGGGGGGTACCGGGGAGCTGTCTTTT. It is translated as CASSRQGGTGELSF.

This clonotype occurred many times. A much larger clone differs by one base, so this may be a read error. The rearrangement links TRBV6-5 to TRBJ2-5; D might be TRBD2 (6 bases). The CDR3 is 14 amino acids. CDR1 is MNHEY and CDR2 is SVGAGI in the germline V gene. V was shortened by 2 bases and J by 5 bases, with 12 bases between the two germline ends. The CDR3 protein is CASSYASGRETQYF. DNA for the CDR3: TGTGCCAGCAGTTACGCGTCGGGGAGGGAGACCCAGTACTTC.

The V gene is TRBV3-1, the J gene TRBJ2-1; 10 nucleotides line up with TRBD2. This CDR3 region has 15 residues. Looked up from germline, CDR1 is LGHDT and CDR2 is YNNKEL (reference sequence). V lost 5 bases and J lost 6; bases outside the gene matches: 7. The CDR3 nucleotides read TGTGCCAGCAGCTTCGGGACTAGCGACGTCAATGAGCAGTTCTTC. Translating gives CASSFGTSDVNEQFF.

V is TRBV25-1 and J is TRBJ2-5, with D maybe TRBD1 (5 bases). The CDR3 length is 14 residues. The ends were cut back, 2 bases at V and 2 bases at J, with 9 bases in the middle. CDR1 MGHDK and CDR2 SYGVNS come from the germline V gene. The CDR3 nucleotides are TGTGCCAGCAGTGAAGGGGCATCACAAGAGACCCAGTACTTC. Translated, it gives CASSEGASQETQYF.

In its sample, this clonotype was seen a few times. The chain joins TRBV10-3 to TRBJ1-2; 7 bases fit TRBD1. CDR1 ENHRY and CDR2 SYGVKD come from the germline V gene. CDR3 length equals 13 residues. J gave up 8 bases and V 2 bases, and 5 bases lay outside the gene matches. This CDR3 is CAISERGQEGYTF. CDR3 coding DNA: TGTGCCATCAGTGAGAGGGGGCAAGAAGGCTACACCTTC.

For this clonotype: This could be a read error, since a much larger clone is one nucleotide away. The V gene is TRBV7-9, the J gene TRBJ2-5; D unclear. In germline, CDR1 is SEHNR, CDR2 FQNEAQ (reference sequence). The CDR3 is 12 amino acids. The CDR3 reads CSSSSNVETQYF. In nucleotides, the CDR3 is TGTTCCAGCAGCTCAAACGTGGAGACCCAGTACTTC.

This clonotype came up once. The chain is built from TRBV20-1 and TRBJ2-7; 8 bases are a match to TRBD1. Germline assignment: CDR1 DFQATT and CDR2 SNEGSKA (reference sequence). The J segment lost 3 bases and the V segment lost 4 bases, leaving 5 bases of the junction unmatched. The CDR3 spans 13 residues. The CDR3 DNA reads TGCAGTGCTACAGGGGGCGCCGGCTACGAGCAGTACTTC. It specifies CSATGGAGYEQYF.

The V gene is TRBV10-3, the J gene TRBJ2-7; 10 positions match TRBD1. The CDR3 covers 13 residues. The J segment lost 4 bases and the V segment lost 6 bases, leaving 3 bases of the junction unmatched. Germline loops: CDR1 ENHRY, CDR2 SYGVKD. The CDR3 region has the DNA TGTGCCATCAGCGGACAGGGGGTTTACGAGCAGTACTTC. This gives the protein CAISGQGVYEQYF.

Note on this clonotype: A much larger clone differs from this one at a single base, so this may be a read error. The V and J genes are TRBV9 and TRBJ2-1; a weak D match, TRBD2 (6 bases). The DNA end is more similar to TRBJ2-7, so the J call may be wrong. Germline values: CDR1 SGDLS, CDR2 YYNGEE. The CDR3 extends over 16 amino acids. In nucleotides, the CDR3 is TGTGCCAGCAGCGGCCTCCCGGACTACCCCTACAATGAGCAGTACTTC. Protein: CASSGLPDYPYNEQYF.

V and J are TRBV6-2 or TRBV6-3 and TRBJ2-4; weak D call: TRBD2 (6 bases). V lost 0 bases and J 6 bases, leaving 9 bases between the germline ends. Germline lookup yields CDR1 MNHEY and CDR2 SVGEGT. CDR3 length: 14 amino acids. The CDR3 DNA is TGTGCCAGCAGTTACTCTTGGGACTCAAACATTCAGTACTTC. Amino acids: CASSYSWDSNIQYF.

On this clonotype: It may be a read error: a sequence one base away is much more abundant. This sequence joins TRBV28 and TRBJ2-1; TRBD2 agrees at 10 bases. J lost 9 bases, V lost 6 bases, and 11 bases had no gene match. Germline CDR1 reads MDHEN; CDR2 reads SYDVKM. This CDR3 is built from 15 residues. As DNA, the CDR3 is TGTGCCAGCAGCAAACTAGCGGGATCGATCCTTGAGCAGTTCTTC. It encodes CASSKLAGSILEQFF.

The rearrangement joins TRBV7-8 to TRBJ1-2, with TRBD1 as a possible D gene (5 bases). Trimming cost V 1 base and J 6 bases, with 9 bases left between them. The germline V gene has CDR1 SGHVS and CDR2 FQNEAQ. The CDR3 extends over 13 amino acids. The CDR3 nucleotides are TGTGCCAGCAGCTTAGGGGGGACCCATGGCTACACCTTC. Translating gives CASSLGGTHGYTF. The whole variable domain, remainder taken from reference TRBV7-8 and TRBJ1-2, is GAGVSQSPRYKVAKRGQDVALRCDPISGHVSLFWYQQALGQGPEFLTYFQNEAQLDKSGLPSDRFFAERPEGSVSTLKIQRTQQEDSAVYLCASSLGGTHGYTFGSGTRLTVV.

About this clonotype itself: A read error is possible here, since a much larger clone lies one base away. The rearrangement links TRBV12-3 or TRBV12-4 to TRBJ2-1; D is ambiguous. The CDR3 runs 11 residues. DNA for the CDR3: TGTGCCAGCAACAGTGAGGATGAGCGGTTCTTC. Protein: CASNSEDERFF.

Comment on this clonotype: It may be a read error: a sequence one base away is much more abundant. This CDR3 reads CAEGTSAGEQFF. The DNA for the CDR3 is TGTGCCGAGGGGACTAGCGCGGGCGAGCAGTTCTTC. The chain combines TRBV28 with TRBJ2-1; 10 bases are shared with TRBD2. V was clipped by 11 bases and J by 10 bases; unmatched bases: 8. The CDR3 consists of 12 residues. CDR1 and CDR2 (germline): MDHEN, SYDVKM.

In its sample, this clonotype was seen a few times. The chain employs TRBV6-4 and TRBJ2-3, with 9 bases lining up with TRBD2. This CDR3 region has 14 residues. The trim removed 2 bases at V and 5 bases at J, leaving 2 bases unmatched. Germline CDR1 reads MRHNA; CDR2 reads SNTAGT. The CDR3 nucleotides read TGTGCCAGCAGTGACGGCGGGGGGGGAGATACGCAGTATTTT. Encoded protein: CASSDGGGGDTQYF.

This clonotype was seen at least ten times. The V gene is TRBV5-1, the J gene TRBJ1-1; D remains ambiguous. The CDR3 spans 14 residues. Germline V gives CDR1 SGHRS, CDR2 YFSETQ. V dropped 1 base and J dropped 3 bases, with 10 bases sitting between them. This chain's CDR3 is CASSLISLDTEAFF. CDR3 bases: TGCGCCAGCAGCTTGATTTCCTTGGACACTGAAGCTTTCTTT.

The chain uses TRBV29-1 and TRBJ2-1; a possible D gene is TRBD1 (8 bases). Trimming left V 4 bases short and J 10 bases short, with 17 bases between. This CDR3 is built from 13 residues. Germline CDR1 and CDR2: SQVTM and ANQGSEA. CDR3 loop: CSVALTGEGEQFF. DNA of the CDR3: TGCAGCGTTGCCCTGACAGGGGAGGGCGAGCAGTTCTTC.

This clonotype was detected only a few times. A clone one base away is much larger, so this may be a read error. CDR3 in DNA: TGCGCCAGCAGCTTGGACACCTACAATGAGCAGTACTTC. Translation: CASSLDTYNEQYF. This chain joins TRBV5-1 and TRBJ2-7; D is ambiguous. The CDR3 runs 13 residues. V was trimmed by 0 bases and J by 7 bases, leaving 11 bases between them. CDR1 is SGHRS, CDR2 YFSETQ, per germline.

As to this clonotype: A read error may be the cause here, since a much bigger clone is one base away. The chain employs TRBV5-1 and TRBJ1-5; D unresolved. The CDR3 consists of 11 residues. From germline, CDR1 is SGHRS and CDR2 YFSETQ. CDR3 loop: CVSSLEQPQHF. In DNA form, the CDR3 reads TGCGTCAGCAGCTTGGAACAGCCCCAGCATTTT.

This clonotype was recorded at least ten times. The V gene is TRBV7-2, the J gene TRBJ2-3; D possibly uses TRBD1 or TRBD2 (5 bases each). Trimming cost V 5 bases and J 6 bases, with 15 bases left between them. Germline V lookup: CDR1 SGHTA, CDR2 FQGNSA. The CDR3 covers 14 residues. CDR3 sequence reads: CASSRDPQADTQYF. The CDR3 DNA reads TGTGCCAGCAGCAGGGACCCTCAGGCGGATACGCAGTATTTT.